This note documents a single TCR beta chain sequence. The sample originates from a study of regulatory T cells in long-lasting Graves disease. In building TCR beta libraries, iRepertoire HTBI primers were used together with Arm-PCR of CDR3 regions. MiXCR, applied by TCRdb to the multiplex PCR reads, yields one record per CDR3 protein. The repertoire holds around 400,000 distinct CDR3 sequences, with 23% as singletons. Time point of the sample: persistent/refractory GD, antithyroid drugs over 5 years with positive TRAb. The TCR library was made from RNA that had been extracted from PBMCs in TRIzol. This CDR3 spans 13 amino acids. Germline loops: CDR1 SGHTA, CDR2 FQGNSA. The V end lost 3 bases, the J end lost 3 bases, and 9 bases lay between the germline ends.

The sample was peripheral blood mononuclear cells (PBMCs), taken when the disease was refractory, from a patient treated with antithyroid drugs. The chain is built from TRBV7-2 and TRBJ2-7, with D perhaps matching TRBD1 (6 bases). The TCR sequence derives from a female donor with Graves disease. In nucleotides, the CDR3 is TGTGCCAGCAGCTTTACAGGGTACTACGAGCAGTACTTC. Translating gives CASSFTGYYEQYF.